This entry is about one T cell receptor (beta chain). Its specificity is unknown. This sample is drawn from a study of siplizumab effects on memory and regulatory T cells. This CDR3 has 15 residues. Germline CDR1 and CDR2: PRHDT and FYEKMQ (reference sequence). Trimming took 3 bases from V and 1 from J, leaving 12 bases between them. General observations from the study: In controls, 26.9% of mappable alloreactive CD4+ clones were Treg-derived on average, versus roughly 69% with siplizumab.

Profiling relied on immunoSEQ multiplex PCR, and the TCRdb table lists in-frame clones only, not all of them. The table records about 27,000 clones, roughly 88% of them present only once. The sequenced material came from memory CD4+ T cells sorted from blood. The chain is built from TRBV13 and TRBJ1-1, with a tentative D call TRBD1 (5 bases). The TCR was taken from a human donor in good health. DNA of the CDR3: TGTGCCAGCAGCTTTTATTCCGGGGCGAACACTGAAGCTTTCTTT. It encodes CASSFYSGANTEAFF. Full variable domain (missing parts from reference TRBV13 and TRBJ1-1): AAGVIQSPRHLIKEKRETATLKCYPIPRHDTVYWYQQGPGQDPQFLISFYEKMQSDKGSIPDRFSAQQFSDYHSELNMSSLELGDSALYFCASSFYSGANTEAFFGQGTRLTVV.